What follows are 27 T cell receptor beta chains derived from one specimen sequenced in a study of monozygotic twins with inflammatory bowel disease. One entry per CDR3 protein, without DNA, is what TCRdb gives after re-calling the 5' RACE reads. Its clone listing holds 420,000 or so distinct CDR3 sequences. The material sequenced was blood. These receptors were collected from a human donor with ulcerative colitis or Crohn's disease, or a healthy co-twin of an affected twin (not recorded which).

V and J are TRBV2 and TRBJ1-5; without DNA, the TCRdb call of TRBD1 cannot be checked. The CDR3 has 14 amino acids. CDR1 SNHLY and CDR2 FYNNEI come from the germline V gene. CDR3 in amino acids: CASSDKGVNQPQHF.

CDR3 region: CASSYSADTQYF. The chain combines TRBV12-3 or TRBV12-4 with TRBJ2-3. This CDR3 has 12 amino acids.

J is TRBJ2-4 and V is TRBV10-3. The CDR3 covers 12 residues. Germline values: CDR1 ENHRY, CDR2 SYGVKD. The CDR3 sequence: CAISERADIQYF.

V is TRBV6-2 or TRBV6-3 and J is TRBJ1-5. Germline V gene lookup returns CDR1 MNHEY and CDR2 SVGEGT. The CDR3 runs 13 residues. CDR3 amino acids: CASSYRRDQPQHF.

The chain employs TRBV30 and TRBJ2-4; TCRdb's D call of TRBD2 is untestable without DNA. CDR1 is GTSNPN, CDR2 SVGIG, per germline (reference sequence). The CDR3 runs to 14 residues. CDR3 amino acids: CASGLAGGLGIQYF.

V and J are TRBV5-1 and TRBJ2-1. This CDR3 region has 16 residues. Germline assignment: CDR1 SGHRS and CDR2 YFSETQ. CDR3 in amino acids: CASSWRLRNDKGEQFF.

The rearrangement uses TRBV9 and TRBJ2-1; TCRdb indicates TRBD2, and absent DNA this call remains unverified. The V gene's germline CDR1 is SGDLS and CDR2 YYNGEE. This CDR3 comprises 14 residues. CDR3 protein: CASSSRTSYNEQFF. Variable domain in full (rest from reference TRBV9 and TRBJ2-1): DSGVTQTPKHLITATGQRVTLRCSPRSGDLSVYWYQQSLDQGLQFLIQYYNGEERAKGNILERFSAQQFPDLHSELNLSSLELGDSALYFCASSSRTSYNEQFFGPGTRLTVL.

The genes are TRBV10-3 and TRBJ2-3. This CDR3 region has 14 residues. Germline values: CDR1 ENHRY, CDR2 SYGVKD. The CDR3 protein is CAISEQLSTDTQYF.

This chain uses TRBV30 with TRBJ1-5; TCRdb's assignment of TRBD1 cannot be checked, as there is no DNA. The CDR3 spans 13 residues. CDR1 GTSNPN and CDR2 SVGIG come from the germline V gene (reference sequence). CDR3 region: CAWSGKGDQPQHF.

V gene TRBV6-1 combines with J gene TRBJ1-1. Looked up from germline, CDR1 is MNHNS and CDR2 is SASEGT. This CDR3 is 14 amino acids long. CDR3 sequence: CASRRITMNTEAFF.

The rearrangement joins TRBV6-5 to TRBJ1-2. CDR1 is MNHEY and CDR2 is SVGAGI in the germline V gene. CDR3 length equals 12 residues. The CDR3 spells CASFYWRKGYTF.

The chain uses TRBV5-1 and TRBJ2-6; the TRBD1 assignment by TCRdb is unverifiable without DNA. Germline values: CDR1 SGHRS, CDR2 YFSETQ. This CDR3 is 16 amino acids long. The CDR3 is CASSSTQGIEANVLTF. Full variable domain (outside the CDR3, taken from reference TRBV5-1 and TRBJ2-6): KAGVTQTPRYLIKTRGQQVTLSCSPISGHRSVSWYQQTPGQGLQFLFEYFSETQRNKGNFPGRFSGRQFSNSRSEMNVSTLELGDSALYLCASSSTQGIEANVLTFGAGSRLTVL.

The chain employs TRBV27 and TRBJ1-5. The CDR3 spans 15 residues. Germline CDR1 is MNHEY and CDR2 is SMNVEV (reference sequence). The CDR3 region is CASSFQGREDQPQHF.

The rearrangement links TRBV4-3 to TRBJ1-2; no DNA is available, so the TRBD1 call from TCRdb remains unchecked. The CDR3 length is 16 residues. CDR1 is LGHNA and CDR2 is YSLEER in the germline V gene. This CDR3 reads CASSQESAGGGYGYTF.

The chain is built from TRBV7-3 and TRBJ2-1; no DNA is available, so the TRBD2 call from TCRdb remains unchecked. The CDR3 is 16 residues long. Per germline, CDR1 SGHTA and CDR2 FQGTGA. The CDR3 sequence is CASSSLSGGSYNEQFF.

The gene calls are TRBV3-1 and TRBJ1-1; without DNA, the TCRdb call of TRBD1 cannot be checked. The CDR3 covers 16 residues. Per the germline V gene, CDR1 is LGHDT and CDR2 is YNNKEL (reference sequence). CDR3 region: CASSRSGTGLGTEAFF.

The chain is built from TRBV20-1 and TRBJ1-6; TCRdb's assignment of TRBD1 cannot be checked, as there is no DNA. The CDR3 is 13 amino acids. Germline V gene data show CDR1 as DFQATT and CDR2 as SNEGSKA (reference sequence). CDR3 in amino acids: CSAKNTPNSPLHF.

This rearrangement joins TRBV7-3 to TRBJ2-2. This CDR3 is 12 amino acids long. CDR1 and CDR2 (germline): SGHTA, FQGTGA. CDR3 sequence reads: CASFPNTGELFF.

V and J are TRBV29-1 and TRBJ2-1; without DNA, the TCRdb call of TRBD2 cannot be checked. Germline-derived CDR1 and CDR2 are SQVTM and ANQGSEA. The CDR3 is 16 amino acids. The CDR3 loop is CSVVEGGGITYNEQFF.

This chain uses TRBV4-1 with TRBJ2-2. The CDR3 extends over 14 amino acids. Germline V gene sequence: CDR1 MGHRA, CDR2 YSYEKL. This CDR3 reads CASSQGLLVGELFF.

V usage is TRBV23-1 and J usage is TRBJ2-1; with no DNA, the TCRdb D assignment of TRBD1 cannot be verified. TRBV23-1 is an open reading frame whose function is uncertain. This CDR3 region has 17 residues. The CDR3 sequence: CASSQLSRGSSYNEQFF.

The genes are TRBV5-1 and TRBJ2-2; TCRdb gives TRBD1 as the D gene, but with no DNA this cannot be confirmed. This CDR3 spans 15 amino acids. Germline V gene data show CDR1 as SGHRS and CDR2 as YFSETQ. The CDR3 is CASRVDWGNTGELFF.

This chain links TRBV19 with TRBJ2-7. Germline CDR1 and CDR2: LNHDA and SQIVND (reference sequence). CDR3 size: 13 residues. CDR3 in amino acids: CASSRRRTYEQYF.

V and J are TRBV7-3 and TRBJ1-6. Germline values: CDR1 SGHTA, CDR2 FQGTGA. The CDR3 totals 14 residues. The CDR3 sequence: CASSLENPNSPLHF.

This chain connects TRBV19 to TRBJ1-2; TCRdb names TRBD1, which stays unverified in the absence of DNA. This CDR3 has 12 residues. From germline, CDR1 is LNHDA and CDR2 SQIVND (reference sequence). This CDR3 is CASTGTGYGYTF.

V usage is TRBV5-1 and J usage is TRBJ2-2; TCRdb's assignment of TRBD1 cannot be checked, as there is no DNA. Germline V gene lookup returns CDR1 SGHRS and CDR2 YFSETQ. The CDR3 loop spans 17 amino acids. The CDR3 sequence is CASSPAGRGPNTGELFF.

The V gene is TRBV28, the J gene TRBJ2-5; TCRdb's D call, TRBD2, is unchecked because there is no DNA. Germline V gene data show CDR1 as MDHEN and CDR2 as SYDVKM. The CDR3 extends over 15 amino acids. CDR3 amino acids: CASITPGLVSETQYF. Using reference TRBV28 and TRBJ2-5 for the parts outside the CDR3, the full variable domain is DVKVTQSSRYLVKRTGEKVFLECVQDMDHENMFWYRQDPGLGLRLIYFSYDVKMKEKGDIPEGYSVSREKKERFSLILESASTNQTSMYLCASITPGLVSETQYFGPGTRLLVL.